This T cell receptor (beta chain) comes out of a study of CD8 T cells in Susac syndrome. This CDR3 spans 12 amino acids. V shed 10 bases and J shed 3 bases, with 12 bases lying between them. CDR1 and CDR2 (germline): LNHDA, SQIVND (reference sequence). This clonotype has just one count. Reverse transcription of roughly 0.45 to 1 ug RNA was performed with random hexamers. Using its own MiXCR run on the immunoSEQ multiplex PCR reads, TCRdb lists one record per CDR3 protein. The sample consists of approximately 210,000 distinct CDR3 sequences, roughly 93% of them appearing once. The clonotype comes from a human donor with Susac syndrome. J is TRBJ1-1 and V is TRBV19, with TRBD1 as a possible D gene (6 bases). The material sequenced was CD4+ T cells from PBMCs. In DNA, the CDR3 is TGTGCCACCACAGGGATCGACACTGAAGCTTTCTTT. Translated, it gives CATTGIDTEAFF.